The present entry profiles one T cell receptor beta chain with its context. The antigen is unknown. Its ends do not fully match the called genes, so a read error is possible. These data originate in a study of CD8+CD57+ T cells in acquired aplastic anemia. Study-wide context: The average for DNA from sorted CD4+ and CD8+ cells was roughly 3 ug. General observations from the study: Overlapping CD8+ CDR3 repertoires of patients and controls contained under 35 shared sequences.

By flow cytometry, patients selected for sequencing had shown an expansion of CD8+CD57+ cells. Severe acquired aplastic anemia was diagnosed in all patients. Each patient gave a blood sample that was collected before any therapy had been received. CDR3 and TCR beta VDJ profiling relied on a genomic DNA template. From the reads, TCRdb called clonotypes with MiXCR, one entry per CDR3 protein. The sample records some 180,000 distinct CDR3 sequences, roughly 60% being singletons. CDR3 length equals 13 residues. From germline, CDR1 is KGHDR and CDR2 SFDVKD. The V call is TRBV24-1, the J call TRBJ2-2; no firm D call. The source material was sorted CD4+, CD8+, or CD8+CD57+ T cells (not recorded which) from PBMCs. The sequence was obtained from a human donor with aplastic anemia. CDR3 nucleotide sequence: TGTGCCTCCAGTGTTATGAACACCGGGGAGCTGTTTTTT. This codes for CASSVMNTGELFF.